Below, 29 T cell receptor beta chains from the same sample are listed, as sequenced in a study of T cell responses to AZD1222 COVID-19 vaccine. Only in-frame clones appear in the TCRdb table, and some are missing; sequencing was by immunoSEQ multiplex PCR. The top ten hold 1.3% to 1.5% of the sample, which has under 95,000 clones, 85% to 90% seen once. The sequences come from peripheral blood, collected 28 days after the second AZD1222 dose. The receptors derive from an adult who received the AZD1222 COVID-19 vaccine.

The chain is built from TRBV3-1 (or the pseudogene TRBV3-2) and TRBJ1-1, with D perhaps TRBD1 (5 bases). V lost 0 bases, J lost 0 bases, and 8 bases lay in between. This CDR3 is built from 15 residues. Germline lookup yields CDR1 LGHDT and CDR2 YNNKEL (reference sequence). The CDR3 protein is CASSQEPRVNTEAFF. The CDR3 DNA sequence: TGTGCCAGCAGCCAAGAGCCCAGGGTGAACACTGAAGCTTTCTTT.

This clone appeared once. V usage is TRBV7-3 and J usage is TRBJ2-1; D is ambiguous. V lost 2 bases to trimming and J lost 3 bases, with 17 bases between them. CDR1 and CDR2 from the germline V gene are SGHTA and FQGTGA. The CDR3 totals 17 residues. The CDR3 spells CASSLSGRNTNYNEQFF. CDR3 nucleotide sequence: TGTGCCAGCAGCTTATCCGGGCGCAACACGAACTACAATGAGCAGTTCTTC.

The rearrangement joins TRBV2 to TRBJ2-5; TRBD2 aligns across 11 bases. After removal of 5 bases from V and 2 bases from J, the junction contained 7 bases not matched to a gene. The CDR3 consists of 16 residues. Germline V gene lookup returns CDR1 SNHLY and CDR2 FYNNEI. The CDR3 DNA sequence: TGTGCCAGCAGTTTTATAGCGGGGGGGCAGCAAGAGACCCAGTACTTC. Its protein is CASSFIAGGQQETQYF.

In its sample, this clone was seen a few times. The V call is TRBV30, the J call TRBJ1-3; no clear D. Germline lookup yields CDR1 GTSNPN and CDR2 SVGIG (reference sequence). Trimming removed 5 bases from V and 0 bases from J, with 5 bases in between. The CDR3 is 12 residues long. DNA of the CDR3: TGTGCCTGGGGGAGCTCTGGAAACACCATATATTTT. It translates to CAWGSSGNTIYF.

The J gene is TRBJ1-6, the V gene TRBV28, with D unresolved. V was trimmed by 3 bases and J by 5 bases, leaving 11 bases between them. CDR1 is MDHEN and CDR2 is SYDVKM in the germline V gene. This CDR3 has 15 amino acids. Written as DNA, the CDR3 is TGTGCCAGCAGTTTTCAATGGAAGGATAATTCACCCCTCCACTTT. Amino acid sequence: CASSFQWKDNSPLHF. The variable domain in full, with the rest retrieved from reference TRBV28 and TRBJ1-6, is DVKVTQSSRYLVKRTGEKVFLECVQDMDHENMFWYRQDPGLGLRLIYFSYDVKMKEKGDIPEGYSVSREKKERFSLILESASTNQTSMYLCASSFQWKDNSPLHFGNGTRLTVT.

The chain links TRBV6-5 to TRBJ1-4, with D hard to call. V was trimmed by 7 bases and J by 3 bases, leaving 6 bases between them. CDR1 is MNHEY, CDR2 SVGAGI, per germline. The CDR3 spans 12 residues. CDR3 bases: TGTGCCAGCAAGGGATCTAATGAAAAACTGTTTTTT. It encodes CASKGSNEKLFF.

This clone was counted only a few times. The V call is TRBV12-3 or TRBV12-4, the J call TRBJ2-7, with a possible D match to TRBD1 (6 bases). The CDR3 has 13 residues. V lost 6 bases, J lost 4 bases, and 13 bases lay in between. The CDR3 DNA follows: TGTGCCAGCAGGAAGGGACACATATACGAGCAGTACTTC. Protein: CASRKGHIYEQYF.

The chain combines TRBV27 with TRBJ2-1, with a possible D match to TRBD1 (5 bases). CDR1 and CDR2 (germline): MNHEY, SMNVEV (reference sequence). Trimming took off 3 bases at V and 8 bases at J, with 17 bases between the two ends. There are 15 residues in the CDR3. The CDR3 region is CASSFEAGYSHEQFF. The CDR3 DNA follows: TGTGCCAGCAGTTTCGAGGCAGGGTATTCGCATGAGCAGTTCTTC.

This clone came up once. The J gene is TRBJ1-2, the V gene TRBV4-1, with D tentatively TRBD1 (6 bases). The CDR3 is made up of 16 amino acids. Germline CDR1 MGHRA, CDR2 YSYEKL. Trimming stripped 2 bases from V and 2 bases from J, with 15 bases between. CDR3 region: CASSQLYRQDNYGYTF. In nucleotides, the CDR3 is TGCGCCAGCAGCCAACTCTACCGACAGGACAACTATGGCTACACCTTC.

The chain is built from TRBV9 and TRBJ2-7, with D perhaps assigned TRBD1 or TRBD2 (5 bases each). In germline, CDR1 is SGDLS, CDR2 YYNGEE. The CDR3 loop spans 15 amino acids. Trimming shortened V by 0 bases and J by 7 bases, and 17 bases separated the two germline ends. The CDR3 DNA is TGTGCCAGCAGCGTAGCTACGGGACCGTCGGGGGAGCAGTACTTC. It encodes CASSVATGPSGEQYF.

The CDR3 DNA reads TGTGCCAGCAGCCCCCGATCATTAACCAAAAACATTCAGTACTTC. It specifies CASSPRSLTKNIQYF. The rearrangement links TRBV3-1 (or the pseudogene TRBV3-2) to TRBJ2-4, with D uncertain. The CDR3 has 15 amino acids. Trimming stripped 4 bases from V and 2 bases from J, with 12 bases between. Germline lookup yields CDR1 LGHDT and CDR2 YNNKEL (reference sequence).

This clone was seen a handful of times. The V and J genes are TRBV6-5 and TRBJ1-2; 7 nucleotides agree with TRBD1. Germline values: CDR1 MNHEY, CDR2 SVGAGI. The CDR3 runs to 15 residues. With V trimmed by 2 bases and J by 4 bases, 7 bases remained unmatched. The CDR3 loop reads CASSYRGLGTYGYTF. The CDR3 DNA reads TGTGCCAGCAGTTACAGGGGGCTTGGGACCTATGGCTACACCTTC.

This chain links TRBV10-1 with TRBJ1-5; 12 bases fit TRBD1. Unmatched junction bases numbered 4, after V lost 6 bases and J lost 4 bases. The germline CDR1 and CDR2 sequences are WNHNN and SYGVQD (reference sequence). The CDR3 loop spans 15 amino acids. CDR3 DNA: TGCGCCAGCAGGGGACAGGGGGCTAGGAATCAGCCCCAGCATTTT. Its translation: CASRGQGARNQPQHF.

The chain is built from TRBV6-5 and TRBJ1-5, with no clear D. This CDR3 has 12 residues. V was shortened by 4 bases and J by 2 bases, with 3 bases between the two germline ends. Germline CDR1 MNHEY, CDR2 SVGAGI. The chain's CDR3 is CASSSGNQPQHF. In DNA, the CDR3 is TGTGCCAGCAGTTCAGGCAATCAGCCCCAGCATTTT.

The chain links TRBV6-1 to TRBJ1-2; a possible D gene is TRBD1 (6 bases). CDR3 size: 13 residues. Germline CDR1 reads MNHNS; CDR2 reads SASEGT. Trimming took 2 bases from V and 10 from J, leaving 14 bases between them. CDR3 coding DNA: TGTGCCAGCAGTGAAAGGGGGGTTCAGTTCTACACCTTC. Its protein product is CASSERGVQFYTF.

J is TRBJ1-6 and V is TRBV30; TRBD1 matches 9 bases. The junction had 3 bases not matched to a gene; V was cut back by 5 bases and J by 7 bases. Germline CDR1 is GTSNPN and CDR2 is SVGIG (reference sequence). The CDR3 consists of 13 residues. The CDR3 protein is CAWATGGNSPLHF. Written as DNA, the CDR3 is TGTGCCTGGGCGACAGGGGGAAATTCACCCCTCCACTTT.

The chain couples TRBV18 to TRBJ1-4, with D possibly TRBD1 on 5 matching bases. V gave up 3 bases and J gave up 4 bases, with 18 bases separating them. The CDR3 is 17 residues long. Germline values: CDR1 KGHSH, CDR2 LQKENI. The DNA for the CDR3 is TGTGCCAGCTCACCCGGCGCAGGGAAGGGTGGTAATGAAAAACTGTTTTTT. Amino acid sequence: CASSPGAGKGGNEKLFF. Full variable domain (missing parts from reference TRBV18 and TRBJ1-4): NAGVMQNPRHLVRRRGQEARLRCSPMKGHSHVYWYRQLPEEGLKFMVYLQKENIIDESGMPKERFSAEFPKEGPSILRIQQVVRGDSAAYFCASSPGAGKGGNEKLFFGSGTQLSVL.

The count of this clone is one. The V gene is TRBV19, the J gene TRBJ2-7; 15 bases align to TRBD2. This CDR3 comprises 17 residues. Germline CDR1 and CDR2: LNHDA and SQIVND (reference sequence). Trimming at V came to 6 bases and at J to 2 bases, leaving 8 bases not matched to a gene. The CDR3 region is CASSPGTSGGQTYEQYF. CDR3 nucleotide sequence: TGTGCCAGTAGCCCCGGGACTAGCGGGGGGCAGACCTACGAGCAGTACTTC.

CDR3 in DNA: TGTGCCACCAGTGATTCTTCCGCCGGGACAGGGGGCACAGATACGCAGTATTTT. This sequence encodes CATSDSSAGTGGTDTQYF. V usage is TRBV24-1 and J usage is TRBJ2-3; 10 positions agree with TRBD1. V lost 2 bases to trimming and J lost 1 base; unmatched junction nucleotides: 8. The CDR3 has 18 residues. Germline CDR1 and CDR2: KGHDR and SFDVKD.

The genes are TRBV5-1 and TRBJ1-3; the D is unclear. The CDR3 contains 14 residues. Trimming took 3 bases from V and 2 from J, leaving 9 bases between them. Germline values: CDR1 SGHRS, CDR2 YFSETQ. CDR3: CASSSTPPGNTIYF. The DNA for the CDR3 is TGCGCCAGCAGCTCCACCCCCCCTGGAAACACCATATATTTT.

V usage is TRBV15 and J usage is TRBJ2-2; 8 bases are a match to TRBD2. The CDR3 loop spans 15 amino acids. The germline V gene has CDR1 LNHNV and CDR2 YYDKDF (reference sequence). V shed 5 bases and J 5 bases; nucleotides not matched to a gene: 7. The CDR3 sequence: CATSPRGGRTGELFF. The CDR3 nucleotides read TGTGCCACCAGCCCCCGGGGGGGGCGGACCGGGGAGCTGTTTTTT.

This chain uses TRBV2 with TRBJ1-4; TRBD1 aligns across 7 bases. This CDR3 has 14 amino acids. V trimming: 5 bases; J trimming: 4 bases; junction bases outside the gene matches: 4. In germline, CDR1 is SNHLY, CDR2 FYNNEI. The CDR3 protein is CASSRQGYNEKLFF. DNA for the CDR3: TGTGCCAGCAGTAGACAGGGATATAATGAAAAACTGTTTTTT.

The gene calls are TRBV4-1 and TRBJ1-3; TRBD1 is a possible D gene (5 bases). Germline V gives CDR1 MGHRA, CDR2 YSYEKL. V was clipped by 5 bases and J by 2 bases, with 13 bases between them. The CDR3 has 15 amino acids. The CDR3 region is CASSRVQGAGNTIYF. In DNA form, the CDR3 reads TGCGCCAGCAGCAGAGTGCAGGGTGCTGGAAACACCATATATTTT.

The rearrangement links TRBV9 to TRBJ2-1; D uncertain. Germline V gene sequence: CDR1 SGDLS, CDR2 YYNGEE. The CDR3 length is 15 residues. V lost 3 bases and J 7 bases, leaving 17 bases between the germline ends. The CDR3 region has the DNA TGTGCCAGCAGCGGGACCTTACAGACCCTAAATGAGCAGTTCTTC. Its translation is CASSGTLQTLNEQFF.

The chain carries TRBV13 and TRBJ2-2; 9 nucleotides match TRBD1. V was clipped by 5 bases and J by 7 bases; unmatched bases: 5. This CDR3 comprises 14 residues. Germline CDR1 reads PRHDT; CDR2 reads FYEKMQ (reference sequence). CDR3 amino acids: CASSNRGLVGELFF. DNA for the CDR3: TGTGCCAGCAGCAACAGGGGGCTCGTCGGGGAGCTGTTTTTT.

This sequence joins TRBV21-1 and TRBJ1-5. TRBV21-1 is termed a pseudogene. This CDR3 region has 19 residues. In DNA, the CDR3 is TGTGCCAGCAGCAAAGGTGATGTCAGGAGGAACCTGGGCAATCAGCCCCAGCATTTT. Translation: CASSKGDVRRNLGNQPQHF.

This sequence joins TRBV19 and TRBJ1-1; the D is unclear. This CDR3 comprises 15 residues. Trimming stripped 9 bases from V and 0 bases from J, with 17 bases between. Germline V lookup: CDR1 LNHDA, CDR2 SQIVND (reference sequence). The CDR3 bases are TGTGCCAGCTCACGCGCCCAACTCATGAACACTGAAGCTTTCTTT. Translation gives CASSRAQLMNTEAFF.

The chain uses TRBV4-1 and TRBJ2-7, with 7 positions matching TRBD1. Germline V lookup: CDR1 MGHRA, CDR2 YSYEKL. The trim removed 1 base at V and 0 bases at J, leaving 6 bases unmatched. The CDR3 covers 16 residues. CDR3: CASSQGRDRRSYEQYF. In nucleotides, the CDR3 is TGCGCCAGCAGCCAAGGCCGGGACAGACGCTCCTACGAGCAGTACTTC.

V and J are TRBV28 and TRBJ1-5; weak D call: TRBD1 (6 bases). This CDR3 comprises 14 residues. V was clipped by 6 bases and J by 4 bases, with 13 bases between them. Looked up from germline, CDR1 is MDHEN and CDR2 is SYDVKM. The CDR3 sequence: CASSPTGPNQPQHF. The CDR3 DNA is TGTGCCAGCAGCCCGACAGGTCCTAATCAGCCCCAGCATTTT.